These 22 T cell receptor beta chains originate from one sample sequenced in a study of T cells in Graves' hyperthyroidism and ophthalmopathy. Amplification targeted TCR beta CDR3 regions from RNA transcripts. HTBI primers drove first-round RT-PCR of the TCR CDR3. From the multiplex PCR reads, TCRdb called clonotypes with MiXCR, one entry per CDR3 protein. The repertoire holds hundreds of thousands of distinct CDR3 sequences, with about 38% as singletons. Sequenced: blood. The receptors come from a man between 18 and 35 years old with Graves' hyperthyroidism.

This clonotype appeared many times. The CDR3 sequence: CSAGSGNWETQYF. CDR3 nucleotide sequence: TGCAGTGCTGGTAGCGGGAATTGGGAGACCCAGTACTTC. The V and J genes are TRBV20-1 and TRBJ2-5; 8 bases are a match to TRBD2. J was trimmed by 5 bases and V by 5 bases; bases with no gene match: 7. From germline, CDR1 is DFQATT and CDR2 SNEGSKA (reference sequence). The CDR3 covers 13 residues.

J is TRBJ1-5 and V is TRBV10-3; D not certain. The germline V gene has CDR1 ENHRY and CDR2 SYGVKD. There are 13 residues in the CDR3. Trimming took 5 bases from V and 3 from J, leaving 8 bases between them. The CDR3 region is CAISPANNQPQHF. CDR3 nucleotides: TGTGCCATCAGTCCCGCTAACAATCAGCCCCAGCATTTT.

This clonotype appeared a few times. The rearrangement links TRBV20-1 to TRBJ2-5, with D hard to call. The length of the CDR3 is 13 residues. Germline V gives CDR1 DFQATT, CDR2 SNEGSKA (reference sequence). Trimming took off 5 bases at V and 5 bases at J, with 15 bases between the two ends. The CDR3: CSASTGGRETQYF. The CDR3 DNA sequence: TGCAGTGCTTCGACTGGCGGCCGGGAGACCCAGTACTTC.

The chain employs TRBV15 and TRBJ2-5; possible D gene TRBD2, 7 bases. Germline CDR1 and CDR2: LNHNV and YYDKDF (reference sequence). The CDR3 extends over 18 amino acids. Trimming stripped 0 bases from V and 9 bases from J, with 26 bases between. CDR3 coding DNA: TGTGCCACCAGCAGAGAGGCCGAGTGGGGGGGGCGAGGTCAGCCCCAGTACTTC. Translating it yields CATSREAEWGGRGQPQYF.

This chain joins TRBV4-1 and TRBJ2-7; the D is unclear. The CDR3 is 17 amino acids. Germline CDR1 reads MGHRA; CDR2 reads YSYEKL. V lost 0 bases, J lost 3 bases, and 18 bases lay in between. In DNA form, the CDR3 reads TGCGCCAGCAGCCAAGAAGACCGGGCCTCTTACGGCTACGAGCAGTACTTC. Protein sequence: CASSQEDRASYGYEQYF.

The gene calls are TRBV29-1 and TRBJ2-7; 7 bases match TRBD1. Trimming removed 6 bases from V and 2 bases from J; junction bases left unmatched: 7. Germline CDR1 is SQVTM and CDR2 is ANQGSEA. The CDR3 is 13 residues long. CDR3 sequence: CSVRLDRAYEQYF. The CDR3 DNA reads TGCAGCGTGCGACTCGACAGGGCCTACGAGCAGTACTTC.

This clonotype has ten or more counts. The rearrangement uses TRBV9 and TRBJ1-2, with TRBD1 matching 9 bases. The CDR3 loop spans 14 amino acids. The germline CDR1 and CDR2 sequences are SGDLS and YYNGEE. V trimming: 3 bases; J trimming: 6 bases; junction bases outside the gene matches: 6. CDR3 coding DNA: TGTGCCAGCAGCGCACAGGGGGCGCGAGATGGCTACACCTTC. The encoded protein is CASSAQGARDGYTF.

This clonotype has only a few counts. The chain is built from TRBV2 and TRBJ2-7; 7 positions match TRBD1. Germline CDR1 reads SNHLY; CDR2 reads FYNNEI. V was clipped by 7 bases and J by 0 bases; unmatched bases: 6. The CDR3 is made up of 14 amino acids. The CDR3 coding sequence is TGTGCCAGCAAGGGGGCAGTGAGCTCCTACGAGCAGTACTTC. Translated: CASKGAVSSYEQYF. The variable domain in full, with the rest retrieved from reference TRBV2 and TRBJ2-7, is EPEVTQTPSHQVTQMGQEVILRCVPISNHLYFYWYRQILGQKVEFLVSFYNNEISEKSEIFDDQFSVERPDGSNFTLKIRSTKLEDSAMYFCASKGAVSSYEQYFGPGTRLTVT.

The chain carries TRBV10-3 and TRBJ1-4; no firm D call. Germline V gene data show CDR1 as ENHRY and CDR2 as SYGVKD. The ends were cut back, 3 bases at V and 8 bases at J, with 16 bases in the middle. This CDR3 contains 15 residues. The CDR3 reads CAISDLPGVNEKLFF. As DNA, the CDR3 is TGTGCCATCAGTGATTTGCCAGGAGTGAACGAAAAACTGTTTTTT.

This clonotype is a singleton in its sample. The chain links TRBV5-1 to TRBJ1-4, with D possibly matching TRBD1 (6 bases). The CDR3 totals 16 residues. The V end lost 4 bases, the J end lost 4 bases, and 17 bases lay between the germline ends. Germline loops: CDR1 SGHRS, CDR2 YFSETQ. Here the CDR3 DNA reads TGCGCCAGCAGCCAAGAAAAGGACAGCCTTAATGAAAAACTGTTTTTT. Translating it yields CASSQEKDSLNEKLFF. The full variable domain, its missing parts supplied by reference TRBV5-1 and TRBJ1-4, is KAGVTQTPRYLIKTRGQQVTLSCSPISGHRSVSWYQQTPGQGLQFLFEYFSETQRNKGNFPGRFSGRQFSNSRSEMNVSTLELGDSALYLCASSQEKDSLNEKLFFGSGTQLSVL.

The J gene is TRBJ2-5, the V gene TRBV7-3; D is unclear. Germline V CDR1 and CDR2: SGHTA, FQGTGA. The CDR3 is made up of 16 amino acids. The germline V and J ends were trimmed by 2 bases and 2 bases, with 15 bases remaining between them. Written as DNA, the CDR3 is TGTGCCAGCAGCTTAGGTCACACAACTTCTCAAGAGACCCAGTACTTC. Protein: CASSLGHTTSQETQYF.

V is TRBV5-4 and J is TRBJ1-1; 7 bases are shared with TRBD1. Germline loops: CDR1 SGHNT, CDR2 YYREEE (reference sequence). V shed 0 bases and J 6 bases; nucleotides not matched to a gene: 8. The CDR3 spans 15 residues. DNA of the CDR3: TGTGCCAGCAGCTTGGCAGGGGGGGGTGGCGCTGAAGCTTTCTTT. Its protein product is CASSLAGGGGAEAFF. Full variable domain (missing parts from reference TRBV5-4 and TRBJ1-1): ETGVTQSPTHLIKTRGQQVTLRCSSQSGHNTVSWYQQALGQGPQFIFQYYREEENGRGNFPPRFSGLQFPNYSSELNVNALELDDSALYLCASSLAGGGGAEAFFGQGTRLTVV.

This clonotype has ten or more counts. The gene calls are TRBV29-1 and TRBJ2-2; 9 nucleotides match TRBD1. The V segment lost 6 bases and the J segment 5 bases; nucleotides outside the gene matches: 4. CDR3 length: 13 amino acids. Germline CDR1 and CDR2: SQVTM and ANQGSEA. CDR3 sequence reads: CSVGQGRTGELFF. CDR3 sequence (DNA): TGCAGCGTGGGACAGGGACGGACCGGGGAGCTGTTTTTT.

The rearrangement uses TRBV7-2 and TRBJ2-5, with D tentatively TRBD1 (5 bases). This CDR3 has 12 residues. The germline V gene encodes CDR1 SGHTA and CDR2 FQGNSA. V gave up 4 bases and J gave up 6 bases, with 9 bases separating them. In DNA, the CDR3 is TGTGCCAGCAGCTCAGGGCGACAGACCCAGTACTTC. It codes for CASSSGRQTQYF.

The chain has TRBV6-6 and TRBJ2-7; D unresolved. V lost 2 bases to trimming and J lost 8 bases, with 7 bases between them. This CDR3 has 11 residues. The germline CDR1 and CDR2 sequences are MNHNY and SVGAGI (reference sequence). CDR3 in amino acids: CASSYPGQQYF. The CDR3 DNA is TGTGCCAGCAGTTACCCCGGACAGCAGTACTTC.

This chain uses TRBV12-3 or TRBV12-4 with TRBJ1-6; the D gene is possibly TRBD1 (6 bases). Trimming removed 5 bases at V and 3 bases at J, with 11 bases between. The CDR3 is made up of 15 amino acids. The CDR3 coding sequence is TGTGCCAGCAGTCGGGGGCGGGTCTATAATTCACCCCTCCACTTT. Encoded protein: CASSRGRVYNSPLHF.

The chain joins TRBV25-1 to TRBJ2-7; D unresolved. The CDR3 covers 12 residues. CDR1 and CDR2 (germline): MGHDK, SYGVNS. Trimming removed 8 bases from V and 5 bases from J, with 13 bases in between. CDR3 amino acids: CASADVGNEQYF. The DNA of the CDR3 is TGTGCCAGCGCCGACGTCGGAAACGAGCAGTACTTC.

The chain uses TRBV7-2 and TRBJ2-7; D ambiguous. Germline CDR1 reads SGHTA; CDR2 reads FQGNSA. The CDR3 totals 14 residues. The ends were cut back, 5 bases at V and 4 bases at J, with 15 bases in the middle. CDR3 DNA sequence: TGTGCCAGCAGCCAAGGCAGATCAGGATACGAGCAGTACTTC. It is translated as CASSQGRSGYEQYF. Full variable domain (rest looked up from reference TRBV7-2 and TRBJ2-7): GAGVSQSPSNKVTEKGKDVELRCDPISGHTALYWYRQSLGQGLEFLIYFQGNSAPDKSGLPSDRFSAERTGGSVSTLTIQRTQQEDSAVYLCASSQGRSGYEQYFGPGTRLTVT.

This clonotype was counted only a few times. The chain recombines TRBV6-6 with TRBJ2-7, with no clear D. The CDR3 spans 12 residues. CDR1 and CDR2 (germline): MNHNY, SVGAGI (reference sequence). V was pared by 0 bases and J by 5 bases, with 5 bases between. The CDR3 nucleotides read TGTGCCAGCAGTTACTCACTCCACGAGCAGTACTTC. It is translated as CASSYSLHEQYF.

The chain carries TRBV6-6 and TRBJ1-3; D uncertain. Per germline, CDR1 MNHNY and CDR2 SVGAGI (reference sequence). Trimming took 7 bases from V and 0 from J, leaving 10 bases between them. This CDR3 contains 14 residues. The CDR3 protein is CASIHLGSGNTIYF. CDR3 nucleotide sequence: TGTGCCAGCATCCACCTAGGCTCTGGAAACACCATATATTTT.

This clonotype appeared once. This rearrangement joins TRBV7-8 to TRBJ2-7; unclear D gene. Trimming left V 6 bases short and J 6 bases short, with 12 bases between. Per germline, CDR1 SGHVS and CDR2 FQNEAQ. This CDR3 is 12 amino acids long. CDR3 DNA: TGTGCCAGCAGTTTACCCCCGCTCGAGCAGTACTTC. Translation: CASSLPPLEQYF.

This clonotype was seen a handful of times. The V call is TRBV6-5, the J call TRBJ2-5, with 7 bases aligning to TRBD1. The CDR3 loop spans 11 amino acids. Germline V gene sequence: CDR1 MNHEY, CDR2 SVGAGI. Germline trimming cut 7 bases from V and 9 bases from J; bases unmatched to any gene: 5. Written as DNA, the CDR3 is TGTGCCAGCAACGACAGGGAGCCCCAGTACTTC. Protein sequence: CASNDREPQYF.